Each of the 8 T cell receptor beta chains below was sequenced from the same sample in a study of CD8 T cells in acute hepatitis C reinfection. The time point is: naive CD8 control sorted from an acute-time-point sample. Sequencing was performed with immunoSEQ multiplex PCR; in TCRdb, only in-frame clones are kept and a portion is missing. Of over 30,000 clones listed, 80% to 90% are singletons. Sequencing used naive CD8+ T cells from PBMCs. These receptors all come from a woman in her late teens or twenties who spontaneously cleared hepatitis C infection.

The chain combines TRBV25-1 with TRBJ2-1; maybe TRBD2 (6 bases). With 4 bases removed from V and 9 bases from J, the gap between germline ends came to 10 bases. This CDR3 contains 12 residues. The germline V gene encodes CDR1 MGHDK and CDR2 SYGVNS. The CDR3 DNA is TGTGCCAGCAGTGTAACCGGGGGTGAGCAGTTCTTC. This codes for CASSVTGGEQFF.

This sequence joins TRBV5-1 and TRBJ2-3, with D possibly called TRBD1 or TRBD2 (5 bases each). Per germline, CDR1 SGHRS and CDR2 YFSETQ. The V gene lost 3 bases and the J gene lost 4 bases, with 6 bases spanning the gap. The CDR3 is 12 amino acids. This CDR3 reads CASSWDPDTQYF. DNA for the CDR3: TGCGCCAGCAGCTGGGACCCAGATACGCAGTATTTT.

The gene calls are TRBV10-3 and TRBJ2-1, with D maybe TRBD1 (5 bases). Trimming cost V 10 bases and J 4 bases, with 17 bases left between them. Germline loops: CDR1 ENHRY, CDR2 SYGVKD. This CDR3 spans 14 amino acids. The CDR3: CATASGASYNEQFF. The CDR3 nucleotides read TGTGCCACCGCCAGTGGGGCGAGTTACAATGAGCAGTTCTTC.

CDR3 sequence reads: CASGLVLGRRGSSYEQYF. The DNA of the CDR3 is TGTGCTAGTGGTTTGGTACTTGGGCGGCGGGGGAGCTCCTACGAGCAGTACTTC. The V gene is TRBV12-5, the J gene TRBJ2-7, with 7 bases that match TRBD2. This CDR3 is 18 amino acids long. The V gene's germline CDR1 is LGHNT and CDR2 FRNRAP. Trimming removed 0 bases from V and 0 bases from J; junction bases left unmatched: 11.

The CDR3 DNA reads as TGTGCCAGCAGTTTAGGGGGGGACTACGAGCAGTACTTC. Protein: CASSLGGDYEQYF. The chain combines TRBV27 with TRBJ2-7, with TRBD2 matching over 7 bases. The CDR3 is 13 residues long. Germline assignment: CDR1 MNHEY and CDR2 SMNVEV (reference sequence). The ends lost 2 bases at V and 3 bases at J; junction bases unmatched: 1.

The chain joins TRBV19 to TRBJ2-7; tentatively, D is TRBD1 or TRBD2 (5 bases each). V lost 10 bases, J lost 2 bases, and 15 bases lay in between. The CDR3 has 13 amino acids. Per germline, CDR1 LNHDA and CDR2 SQIVND (reference sequence). The CDR3 coding sequence is TGTGCCACCGCCGGGACGCTCCCCTACGAGCAGTACTTC. Amino acids: CATAGTLPYEQYF.

This clone has more than one count but fewer than ten. The chain combines TRBV19 with TRBJ2-4; 8 nucleotides match TRBD1. The V gene end was trimmed by 2 bases and the J gene end by 3 bases; junction bases not matched to a gene: 6. The CDR3 runs to 16 residues. CDR1 is LNHDA, CDR2 SQIVND, per germline (reference sequence). CDR3 protein: CASSIIPTGVKNIQYF. The CDR3, as DNA: TGTGCCAGTAGTATAATCCCGACAGGGGTCAAAAACATTCAGTACTTC.

The table lists this clone with a count of one. The chain couples TRBV6-5 to TRBJ1-1, with 8 nucleotides matching TRBD1. The V and J ends lost 3 bases and 5 bases, in that order; junction bases with no gene match: 8. Germline lookup yields CDR1 MNHEY and CDR2 SVGAGI. The CDR3 totals 15 residues. This CDR3 is CASSYGGTGKTEAFF. In DNA, the CDR3 is TGTGCCAGCAGTTATGGGGGGACAGGCAAGACTGAAGCTTTCTTT.